Detailed here is one TCR beta chain. This entry comes from a study of blood T cell repertoires in COVID-19. Overall study: Samples representing acute and convalescent COVID-19 were sourced from the United States, Italy and Spain. PBMCs, B-cell-depleted T cells, or T cells were the source of the cDNA or gDNA that made up the material.

This CDR3 has 15 amino acids. Germline V gives CDR1 MNHEY, CDR2 SVGEGT. V shed 4 bases, J shed 4 bases, and the junction held 6 bases outside the gene matches. The assay was immunoSEQ multiplex PCR, and TCRdb's table has in-frame clones only and misses some. In the table there are around 220,000 clones, more than 70% of which are singletons. This rearrangement joins TRBV6-2 or TRBV6-3 to TRBJ2-2; 7 bases are a match to TRBD2. Sequenced input: peripheral blood. This clonotype originated in a woman between 40 and 55 years old who had recovered from COVID-19. The CDR3 coding sequence is TGTGCCAGCAGTTTGGTGGGACTAACCACCGGGGAGCTGTTTTTT. Protein sequence: CASSLVGLTTGELFF.